This passage covers 24 T cell receptor beta chains from one sample sequenced in a study of blood T cell repertoires in COVID-19. Profiling relied on immunoSEQ multiplex PCR, and the TCRdb table lists in-frame clones only, not all of them. The sample contains some 180,000 clones, 65% to 80% of which appear only once. The sample comprised peripheral blood. The receptors here all came from a middle-aged man who had recovered from COVID-19.

The rearrangement links TRBV9 to TRBJ1-3; 9 bases fit TRBD1. CDR3 length: 15 residues. CDR1 is SGDLS, CDR2 YYNGEE, per germline. The ends lost 4 bases at V and 3 bases at J; junction bases unmatched: 5. Here the CDR3 reads CASSFGQGSGNTIYF. CDR3 sequence (DNA): TGTGCCAGCAGCTTCGGACAGGGGAGTGGAAACACCATATATTTT.

The sample holds a few counts of this clone. V is TRBV28 and J is TRBJ1-5; D not certain. This CDR3 is built from 12 residues. Trimming left V 5 bases short and J 5 bases short, with 7 bases between. Germline loops: CDR1 MDHEN, CDR2 SYDVKM. The CDR3 bases are TGTGCCAGCAGTATTCTATATCAGCCCCAGCATTTT. Translating gives CASSILYQPQHF.

The chain is built from TRBV5-4 and TRBJ1-3, with 7 bases aligning to TRBD1. CDR3 size: 14 residues. The germline V gene has CDR1 SGHNT and CDR2 YYREEE (reference sequence). Unmatched junction bases numbered 2, after V lost 1 base and J lost 4 bases. The CDR3 protein is CASSLQGVGNTIYF. In DNA, the CDR3 is TGTGCCAGCAGCTTGCAGGGGGTGGGAAACACCATATATTTT.

The chain is built from TRBV6-6 and TRBJ2-1; 8 positions match TRBD2. The germline CDR1 and CDR2 sequences are MNHNY and SVGAGI (reference sequence). The CDR3 sequence is 15 residues long. J was trimmed by 5 bases and V by 5 bases; bases with no gene match: 8. The CDR3 is CASSDTSGGHNEQFF. As DNA, the CDR3 is TGTGCCAGCAGTGACACTAGCGGAGGCCACAATGAGCAGTTCTTC.

The table lists this clone with a few counts. The chain is built from TRBV7-2 and TRBJ1-1; D uncertain. Trimming cost V 4 bases and J 7 bases, with 16 bases left between them. CDR3 length: 14 residues. The V gene's germline CDR1 is SGHTA and CDR2 FQGNSA. The CDR3 spells CASSSENIRGEAFF. The CDR3 coding sequence is TGTGCCAGCAGCTCGGAGAATATCCGGGGTGAAGCTTTCTTT.

V usage is TRBV27 and J usage is TRBJ2-2; 7 bases agree with TRBD2. CDR3 size: 15 residues. Germline V gene sequence: CDR1 MNHEY, CDR2 SMNVEV (reference sequence). Trimming cost V 6 bases and J 2 bases; bases outside gene matches: 6. Written as DNA, the CDR3 is TGTGCCAGCAGAGCCGGGACTACAAACACCGGGGAGCTGTTTTTT. Its translation is CASRAGTTNTGELFF.

This clone was picked up many times. The J gene is TRBJ2-7, the V gene TRBV29-1; D is perhaps TRBD1 (6 bases). Trimming shortened V by 5 bases and J by 0 bases, and 14 bases separated the two germline ends. CDR1 is SQVTM, CDR2 ANQGSEA, per germline. The CDR3 sequence is 14 residues long. The CDR3 is CSVRTVRGSYEQYF. In DNA, the CDR3 is TGCAGCGTTCGGACAGTTAGAGGCTCCTACGAGCAGTACTTC.

This clone was picked up a small number of times. V gene TRBV7-9 combines with J gene TRBJ2-2; 10 bases are shared with TRBD2. The CDR3 extends over 16 amino acids. V dropped 1 base and J dropped 1; count of bases not matched to a gene: 0. Per the germline V gene, CDR1 is SEHNR and CDR2 is FQNEAQ (reference sequence). DNA of the CDR3: TGTGCCAGCAGCTTAGGGACTAGCGGGAACACCGGGGAGCTGTTTTTT. Residues: CASSLGTSGNTGELFF.

This chain connects TRBV6-5 to TRBJ2-7, with D tentatively TRBD1 (6 bases). V lost 6 bases and J lost 6, with 21 bases in between. Germline-derived CDR1 and CDR2 are MNHEY and SVGAGI. The CDR3 covers 15 residues. This CDR3 is CASRTLAQGTTEQYF. The CDR3 region has the DNA TGTGCCAGCAGAACCCTTGCCCAGGGGACCACCGAGCAGTACTTC.

This clone appeared many times. The V gene is TRBV5-6, the J gene TRBJ1-2; the D is unclear. V was cut by 1 base and J by 4 bases, with 8 bases left in between. Germline V gives CDR1 SGHDT, CDR2 YYEEEE. The CDR3 length is 13 residues. The CDR3 coding sequence is TGTGCCAGCAGCTTGAGCGGTTTCTATGGCTACACCTTC. Its translation: CASSLSGFYGYTF. Full variable domain (outside the CDR3, taken from reference TRBV5-6 and TRBJ1-2): DAGVTQSPTHLIKTRGQQVTLRCSPKSGHDTVSWYQQALGQGPQFIFQYYEEEERQRGNFPDRFSGHQFPNYSSELNVNALLLGDSALYLCASSLSGFYGYTFGSGTRLTVV.

DNA of the CDR3: TGTGCCAGTAAAGGACAGGGGGCTGGGGCCAACGTCCTGACTTTC. Its protein is CASKGQGAGANVLTF. The genes are TRBV19 and TRBJ2-6; the match to TRBD1 covers 10 bases. J lost 2 bases, V lost 7 bases, and 2 bases had no gene match. The CDR3 extends over 15 amino acids. Looked up from germline, CDR1 is LNHDA and CDR2 is SQIVND (reference sequence).

V and J are TRBV7-9 and TRBJ1-2, with 8 positions matching TRBD1. There are 16 residues in the CDR3. The J segment lost 3 bases and the V segment lost 5 bases, leaving 11 bases of the junction unmatched. Germline CDR1 reads SEHNR; CDR2 reads FQNEAQ (reference sequence). The CDR3 sequence is CASSRSQGAAHYGYTF. In nucleotides, the CDR3 is TGTGCCAGCAGCCGATCGCAGGGGGCCGCACACTATGGCTACACCTTC.

The CDR3 coding sequence is TGTGCCAGCAGTTTGCCAGGGACAGGGGGTGCCAGTAACTATGGCTACACCTTC. Translation gives CASSLPGTGGASNYGYTF. The rearrangement joins TRBV28 to TRBJ1-2, with 11 bases that match TRBD1. CDR1 MDHEN and CDR2 SYDVKM come from the germline V gene. The CDR3 spans 18 residues. With 3 bases clipped from V and 1 base from J, the junction kept 10 bases outside the gene matches.

The chain uses TRBV29-1 and TRBJ1-1; no clear D gene. Trimming took 7 bases from V and 1 from J, leaving 10 bases between them. The CDR3 runs to 12 residues. Looked up from germline, CDR1 is SQVTM and CDR2 is ANQGSEA. The DNA for the CDR3 is TGCAGCGCCAGGCTGCCGAACACTGAAGCTTTCTTT. Its protein product is CSARLPNTEAFF.

The V gene is TRBV7-6, the J gene TRBJ2-1, with D possibly TRBD1 on 5 matching bases. The CDR3 is made up of 14 amino acids. With 5 bases removed from V and 3 bases from J, the gap between germline ends came to 11 bases. Germline V gives CDR1 SGHVS, CDR2 FNYEAQ. CDR3 DNA sequence: TGTGCCAGCAGCAGAACGGACAACTACAATGAGCAGTTCTTC. Protein product: CASSRTDNYNEQFF.

The chain combines TRBV19 with TRBJ2-4; D is perhaps TRBD1 (6 bases). V lost 6 bases, J lost 0 bases, and 15 bases lay in between. This CDR3 has 16 amino acids. Germline V gene lookup returns CDR1 LNHDA and CDR2 SQIVND (reference sequence). CDR3 sequence: CASSLDRRLAKNIQYF. CDR3 coding DNA: TGTGCCAGTAGCTTAGACAGGAGACTAGCCAAAAACATTCAGTACTTC.

This clone was detected only a few times. This chain uses TRBV5-6 with TRBJ2-5; 8 positions match TRBD1. Germline V CDR1 and CDR2: SGHDT, YYEEEE. V shed 0 bases and J 3 bases; nucleotides not matched to a gene: 4. The CDR3 loop spans 15 amino acids. The CDR3 spells CASSLVSGGEETQYF. As DNA, the CDR3 is TGTGCCAGCAGCTTGGTGTCAGGGGGCGAAGAGACCCAGTACTTC.

This sequence joins TRBV5-1 and TRBJ2-3, with a tentative D call TRBD1 (6 bases). CDR3 length: 15 residues. Trimming took off 3 bases at V and 1 base at J, with 12 bases between the two ends. From germline, CDR1 is SGHRS and CDR2 YFSETQ. CDR3 sequence (DNA): TGCGCCAGCAGCTCGACAGGTCGTCGCACAGATACGCAGTATTTT. It is translated as CASSSTGRRTDTQYF. The full variable domain, in which reference TRBV5-1 and TRBJ2-3 provide the parts outside the CDR3, is KAGVTQTPRYLIKTRGQQVTLSCSPISGHRSVSWYQQTPGQGLQFLFEYFSETQRNKGNFPGRFSGRQFSNSRSEMNVSTLELGDSALYLCASSSTGRRTDTQYFGPGTRLTVL.

The rearrangement uses TRBV7-9 and TRBJ2-5; 9 bases are shared with TRBD1. This CDR3 spans 15 amino acids. V was clipped by 7 bases and J by 5 bases; unmatched bases: 11. Per germline, CDR1 SEHNR and CDR2 FQNEAQ (reference sequence). CDR3 protein: CASTPPGQGGETQYF. The CDR3 bases are TGTGCCAGCACCCCACCGGGACAGGGAGGCGAGACCCAGTACTTC. Together with reference TRBV7-9 and TRBJ2-5, the CDR3 gives the full variable domain: DTGVSQNPRHKITKRGQNVTFRCDPISEHNRLYWYRQTLGQGPEFLTYFQNEAQLEKSRLLSDRFSAERPKGSFSTLEIQRTEQGDSAMYLCASTPPGQGGETQYFGPGTRLLVL.

This rearrangement joins TRBV4-2 to TRBJ2-7, with 10 bases aligning to TRBD2. With V trimmed by 2 bases and J by 4 bases, 11 bases remained unmatched. Per the germline V gene, CDR1 is LGHNA and CDR2 is YNFKEQ. The CDR3 spans 17 residues. The CDR3 DNA is TGTGCCAGCAGCCAAACAATCACTAGCGGGAAAGGATACGAGCAGTACTTC. Translation: CASSQTITSGKGYEQYF.

In this sample, this clone turned up once. J is TRBJ1-1 and V is TRBV6-2 or TRBV6-3; 7 positions match TRBD1. The germline CDR1 and CDR2 sequences are MNHEY and SVGEGT. The CDR3 covers 15 residues. With V trimmed by 2 bases and J by 11 bases, 14 bases remained unmatched. The CDR3 sequence: CASSYPGTARTEAFF. In DNA form, the CDR3 reads TGTGCCAGCAGTTACCCCGGGACAGCTCGGACGGAGGCTTTCTTT.

The CDR3 protein is CASTPPTGGEQYF. The CDR3 nucleotides read TGTGCCAGCACCCCCCCGACAGGGGGCGAGCAGTACTTC. This chain connects TRBV27 to TRBJ2-7; TRBD1 agrees at 9 bases. With 7 bases clipped from V and 6 bases from J, the junction kept 7 bases outside the gene matches. The CDR3 is 13 amino acids. Germline V lookup: CDR1 MNHEY, CDR2 SMNVEV (reference sequence).

This clone was seen only a few times. J is TRBJ2-7 and V is TRBV4-3; D gene uncertain. The CDR3 length is 16 residues. Germline values: CDR1 LGHNA, CDR2 YSLEER. Trimming took off 0 bases at V and 0 bases at J, with 12 bases between the two ends. The CDR3 bases are TGCGCCAGCAGCCAAGATTTTCCAGGTCCCTCCTACGAGCAGTACTTC. Translated, it gives CASSQDFPGPSYEQYF.

The genes are TRBV7-9 and TRBJ1-2; 7 bases map to TRBD1. The germline CDR1 and CDR2 sequences are SEHNR and FQNEAQ (reference sequence). The CDR3 is 13 amino acids. The trim removed 6 bases at V and 4 bases at J, leaving 5 bases unmatched. CDR3 nucleotides: TGTGCCAGCAGACTTGGACAGGCCTATGGCTACACCTTC. This codes for CASRLGQAYGYTF.